Sequencing of this TCR beta chain was carried out in a study of blood T cell repertoires in COVID-19. The data were produced by immunoSEQ multiplex PCR, yet TCRdb's version contains in-frame clones alone and is incomplete. The sample consists of about 49,000 clones, roughly nine tenths of them appearing once. The sequence was collected from a human donor in a cohort sampled during active COVID-19. Material for sequencing was peripheral blood.

CDR3: CASSWTGEGTDTQYF. In DNA, the CDR3 is TGCGCCAGCAGCTGGACAGGGGAGGGGACAGATACGCAGTATTTT. The chain combines TRBV5-1 with TRBJ2-3; the match to TRBD1 covers 9 bases. V was clipped by 3 bases and J by 3 bases; unmatched bases: 5. Germline V CDR1 and CDR2: SGHRS, YFSETQ. This CDR3 spans 15 amino acids.